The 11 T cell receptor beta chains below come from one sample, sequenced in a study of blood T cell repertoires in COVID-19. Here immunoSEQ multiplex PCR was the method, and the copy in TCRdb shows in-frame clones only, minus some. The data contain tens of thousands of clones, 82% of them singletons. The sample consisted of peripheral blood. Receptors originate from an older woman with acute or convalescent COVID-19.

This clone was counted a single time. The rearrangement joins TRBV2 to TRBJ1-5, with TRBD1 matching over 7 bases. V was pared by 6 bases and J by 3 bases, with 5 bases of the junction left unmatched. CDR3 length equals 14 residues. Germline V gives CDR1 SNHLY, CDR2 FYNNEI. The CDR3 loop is CASSAGGINQPQHF. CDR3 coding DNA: TGTGCCAGCAGCGCAGGGGGTATCAATCAGCCCCAGCATTTT. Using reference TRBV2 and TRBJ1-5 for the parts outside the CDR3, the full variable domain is EPEVTQTPSHQVTQMGQEVILRCVPISNHLYFYWYRQILGQKVEFLVSFYNNEISEKSEIFDDQFSVERPDGSNFTLKIRSTKLEDSAMYFCASSAGGINQPQHFGDGTRLSIL.

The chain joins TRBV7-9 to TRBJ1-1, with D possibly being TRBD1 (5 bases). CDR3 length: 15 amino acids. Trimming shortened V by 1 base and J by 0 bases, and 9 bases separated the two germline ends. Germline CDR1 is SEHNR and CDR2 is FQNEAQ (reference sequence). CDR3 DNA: TGTGCCAGCAGCTTAGTAGGGGCGATGAACACTGAAGCTTTCTTT. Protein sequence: CASSLVGAMNTEAFF.

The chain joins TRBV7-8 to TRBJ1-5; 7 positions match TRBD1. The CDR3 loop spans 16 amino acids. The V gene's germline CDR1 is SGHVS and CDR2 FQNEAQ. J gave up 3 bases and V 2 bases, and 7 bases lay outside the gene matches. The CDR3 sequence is CASSLLNRGFNQPQHF. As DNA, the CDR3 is TGTGCCAGCAGCTTATTAAACAGGGGCTTCAATCAGCCCCAGCATTTT.

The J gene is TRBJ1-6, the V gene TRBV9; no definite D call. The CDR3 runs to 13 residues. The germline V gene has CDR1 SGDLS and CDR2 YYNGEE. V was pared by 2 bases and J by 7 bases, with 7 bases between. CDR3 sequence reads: CASSVTENSPLHF. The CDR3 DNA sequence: TGTGCCAGCAGCGTCACAGAAAATTCACCCCTCCACTTT.

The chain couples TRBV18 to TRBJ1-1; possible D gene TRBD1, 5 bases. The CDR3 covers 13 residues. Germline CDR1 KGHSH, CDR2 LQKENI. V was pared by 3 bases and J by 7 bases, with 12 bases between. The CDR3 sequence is CASSPGGIGEAFF. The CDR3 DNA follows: TGTGCCAGCTCACCGGGGGGTATTGGTGAAGCTTTCTTT.

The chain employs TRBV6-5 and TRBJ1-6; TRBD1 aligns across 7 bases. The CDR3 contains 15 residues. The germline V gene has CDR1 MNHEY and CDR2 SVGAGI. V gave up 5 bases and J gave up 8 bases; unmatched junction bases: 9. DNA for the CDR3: TGTGCCAGCAGTCAGGGGGGCTCCAGGGATTCACCCCTCCACTTT. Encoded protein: CASSQGGSRDSPLHF.

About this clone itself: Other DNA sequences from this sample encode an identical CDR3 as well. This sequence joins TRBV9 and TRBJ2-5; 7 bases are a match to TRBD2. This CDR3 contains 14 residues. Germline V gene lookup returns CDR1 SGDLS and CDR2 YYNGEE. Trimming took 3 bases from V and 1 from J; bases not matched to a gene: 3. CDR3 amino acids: CASSAGTIQETQYF. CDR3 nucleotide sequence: TGTGCCAGCAGCGCGGGGACTATCCAAGAGACCCAGTACTTC.

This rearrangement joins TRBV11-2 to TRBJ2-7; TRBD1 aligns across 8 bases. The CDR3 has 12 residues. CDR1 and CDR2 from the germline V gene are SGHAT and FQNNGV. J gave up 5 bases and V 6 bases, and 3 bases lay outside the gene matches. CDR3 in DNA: TGTGCCAGCAGTCGGGACAGGAACGAGCAGTACTTC. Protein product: CASSRDRNEQYF.

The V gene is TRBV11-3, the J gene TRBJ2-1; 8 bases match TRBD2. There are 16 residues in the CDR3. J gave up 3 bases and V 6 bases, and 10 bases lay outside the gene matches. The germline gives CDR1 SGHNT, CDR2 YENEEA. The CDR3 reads CASSSTSAGGYNEQFF. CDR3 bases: TGTGCCAGCAGTTCCACCTCGGCGGGAGGCTACAATGAGCAGTTCTTC.

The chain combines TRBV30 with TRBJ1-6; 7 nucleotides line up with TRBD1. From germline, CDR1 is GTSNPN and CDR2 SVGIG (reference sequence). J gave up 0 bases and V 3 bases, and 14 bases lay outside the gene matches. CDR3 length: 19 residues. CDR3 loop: CAWRPPRQGILSYNSPLHF. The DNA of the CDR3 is TGTGCCTGGAGACCCCCCCGACAGGGTATTCTCTCCTATAATTCACCCCTCCACTTT. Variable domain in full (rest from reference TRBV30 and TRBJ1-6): SQTIHQWPATLVQPVGSPLSLECTVEGTSNPNLYWYRQAAGRGLQLLFYSVGIGQISSEVPQNLSASRPQDRQFILSSKKLLLSDSGFYLCAWRPPRQGILSYNSPLHFGNGTRLTVT.

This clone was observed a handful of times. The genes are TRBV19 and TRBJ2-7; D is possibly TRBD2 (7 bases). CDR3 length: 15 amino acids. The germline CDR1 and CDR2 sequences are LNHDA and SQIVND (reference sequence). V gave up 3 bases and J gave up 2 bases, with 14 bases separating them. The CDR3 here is CASSIREGHPYEQYF. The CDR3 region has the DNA TGTGCCAGTAGTATTAGGGAGGGACATCCCTACGAGCAGTACTTC.